Included here is one TCR beta chain sequence, with context. Its antigen is unknown. This sample is drawn from a study of T cell responses to AZD1222 COVID-19 vaccine. Germline V gene data show CDR1 as KGHSH and CDR2 as LQKENI. The germline V and J ends were trimmed by 2 bases and 2 bases, with 12 bases remaining between them. The CDR3 has 15 residues. Whole-study results and caveats: Only five to seven AZD1222 recipients tested seropositive at baseline. Nearly half of the spike-specific TCRs reportedly recognize variant regions that carry no mutations.

Second-dose intervals of approximately 4 or approximately 12 weeks were pooled. Sequencing was performed with immunoSEQ multiplex PCR; in TCRdb, only in-frame clones are kept and a portion is missing. The table includes tens of thousands of clones, 87% detected once. The chain combines TRBV18 with TRBJ1-1; D is unclear. Specimen: peripheral blood, collected 28 days after the second AZD1222 dose. The TCR originated in an adult who received the AZD1222 COVID-19 vaccine. The CDR3 is CASSPARTANTEAFF. The CDR3 DNA reads as TGTGCCAGCTCACCAGCCCGGACGGCCAACACTGAAGCTTTCTTT. Together with reference TRBV18 and TRBJ1-1, the CDR3 gives the full variable domain: NAGVMQNPRHLVRRRGQEARLRCSPMKGHSHVYWYRQLPEEGLKFMVYLQKENIIDESGMPKERFSAEFPKEGPSILRIQQVVRGDSAAYFCASSPARTANTEAFFGQGTRLTVV.